This TCR beta chain was observed in a study of cytomegalovirus exposure and HLA in healthy donors. Study results and limitations: Whilst most TCR sequences proved rare, a subset of public TCRs occurred across many donors.

A word on this clone: Its target is unknown.

Germline V CDR1 and CDR2: LNHDA, SQIVND (reference sequence). V gave up 6 bases and J gave up 0 bases, with 15 bases separating them. The CDR3 extends over 16 amino acids. The table came from immunoSEQ multiplex PCR; TCRdb's copy has only in-frame clones and leaves some out. The repertoire holds over 150,000 clones, with approximately 86% as singletons. The donors were part of the validation cohort, which consisted of over a hundred subjects and was separate from the first cohort of several hundred subjects. The specimen sequenced was PBMCs. The receptor's source is a man in his late teens or twenties in good health and CMV-seropositive. V and J are TRBV19 and TRBJ1-5; possible D gene TRBD1, 5 bases. CDR3 amino acids: CASSHDSLYSNQPQHF. The CDR3 bases are TGTGCCAGTAGCCACGACAGTCTGTATAGCAATCAGCCCCAGCATTTT.